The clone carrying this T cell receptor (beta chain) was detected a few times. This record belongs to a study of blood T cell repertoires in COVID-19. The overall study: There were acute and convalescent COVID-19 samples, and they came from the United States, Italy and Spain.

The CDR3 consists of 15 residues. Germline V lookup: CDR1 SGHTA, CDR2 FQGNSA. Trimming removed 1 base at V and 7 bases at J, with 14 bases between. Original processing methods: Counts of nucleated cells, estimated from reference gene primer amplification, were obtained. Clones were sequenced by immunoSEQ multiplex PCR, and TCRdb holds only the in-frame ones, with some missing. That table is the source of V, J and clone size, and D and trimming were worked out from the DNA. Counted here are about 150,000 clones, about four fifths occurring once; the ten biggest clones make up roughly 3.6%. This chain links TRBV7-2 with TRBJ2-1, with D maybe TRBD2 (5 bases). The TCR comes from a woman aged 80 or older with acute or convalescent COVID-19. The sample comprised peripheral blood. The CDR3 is CASSLGGLGLNEQFF. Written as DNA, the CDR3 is TGTGCCAGCAGCTTAGGCGGGTTAGGTTTAAATGAGCAGTTCTTC.